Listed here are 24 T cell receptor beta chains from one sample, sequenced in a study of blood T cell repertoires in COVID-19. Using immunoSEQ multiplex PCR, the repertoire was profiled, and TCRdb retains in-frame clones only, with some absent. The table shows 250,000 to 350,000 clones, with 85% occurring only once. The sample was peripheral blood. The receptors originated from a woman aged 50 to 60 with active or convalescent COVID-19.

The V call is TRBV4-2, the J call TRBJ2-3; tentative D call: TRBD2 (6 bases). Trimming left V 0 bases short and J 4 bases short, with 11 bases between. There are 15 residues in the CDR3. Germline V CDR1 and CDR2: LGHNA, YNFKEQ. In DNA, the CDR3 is TGTGCCAGCAGCCAAGATTTTGGACTATCAGATACGCAGTATTTT. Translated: CASSQDFGLSDTQYF.

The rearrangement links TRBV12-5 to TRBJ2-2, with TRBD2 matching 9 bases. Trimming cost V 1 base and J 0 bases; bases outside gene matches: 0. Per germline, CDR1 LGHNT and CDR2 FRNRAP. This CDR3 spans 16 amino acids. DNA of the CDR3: TGTGCTAGTGGTTTGGGACTAGCGGCGAACACCGGGGAGCTGTTTTTT. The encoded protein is CASGLGLAANTGELFF.

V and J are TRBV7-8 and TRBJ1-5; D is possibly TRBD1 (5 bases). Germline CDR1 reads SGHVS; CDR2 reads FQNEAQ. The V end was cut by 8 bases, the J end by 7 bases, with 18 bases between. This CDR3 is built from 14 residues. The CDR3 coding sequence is TGTGCCAGCGGGACCGGGAGTCGAAGGCAGCCCCAGCATTTT. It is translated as CASGTGSRRQPQHF.

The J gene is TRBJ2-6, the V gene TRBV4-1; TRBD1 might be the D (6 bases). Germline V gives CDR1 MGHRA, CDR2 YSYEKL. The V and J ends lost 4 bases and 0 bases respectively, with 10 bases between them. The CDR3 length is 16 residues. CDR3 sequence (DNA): TGCGCCAGCAGCCCCAGACAGGTCTCTGGGGCCAACGTCCTGACTTTC. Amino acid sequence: CASSPRQVSGANVLTF.

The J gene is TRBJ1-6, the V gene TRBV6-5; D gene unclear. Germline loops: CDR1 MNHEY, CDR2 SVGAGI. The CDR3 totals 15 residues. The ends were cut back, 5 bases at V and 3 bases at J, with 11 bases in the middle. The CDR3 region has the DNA TGTGCCAGCAGTCCCGACTTGGGCTATAATTCACCCCTCCACTTT. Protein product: CASSPDLGYNSPLHF.

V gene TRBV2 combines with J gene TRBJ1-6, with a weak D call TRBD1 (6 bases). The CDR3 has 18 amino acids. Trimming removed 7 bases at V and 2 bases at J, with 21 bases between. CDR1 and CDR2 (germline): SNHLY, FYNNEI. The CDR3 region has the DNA TGTGCCAGCACTATCCAACAGGGTCGTGGGGCCTATAATTCACCCCTCCACTTT. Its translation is CASTIQQGRGAYNSPLHF.

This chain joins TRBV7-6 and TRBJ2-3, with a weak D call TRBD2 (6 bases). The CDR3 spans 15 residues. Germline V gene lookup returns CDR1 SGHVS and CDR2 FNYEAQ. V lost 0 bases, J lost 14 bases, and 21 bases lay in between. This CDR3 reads CASSLAMGTGDPPYF. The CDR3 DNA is TGTGCCAGCAGCTTAGCGATGGGGACGGGAGATCCTCCGTATTTT.

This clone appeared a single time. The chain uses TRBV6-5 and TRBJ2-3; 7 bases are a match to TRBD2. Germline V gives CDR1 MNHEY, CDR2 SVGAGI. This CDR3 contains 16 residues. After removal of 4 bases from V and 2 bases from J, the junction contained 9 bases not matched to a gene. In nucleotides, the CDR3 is TGTGCCAGCAGTTTAGTTCCAGCGGGAAACACAGATACGCAGTATTTT. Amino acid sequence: CASSLVPAGNTDTQYF.

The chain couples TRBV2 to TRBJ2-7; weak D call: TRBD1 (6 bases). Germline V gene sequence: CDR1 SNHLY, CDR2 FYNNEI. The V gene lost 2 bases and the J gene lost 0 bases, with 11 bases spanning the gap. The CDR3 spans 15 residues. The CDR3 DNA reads TGTGCCAGCAGTGAAAGACAGGCGAGCTCCTACGAGCAGTACTTC. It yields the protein CASSERQASSYEQYF.

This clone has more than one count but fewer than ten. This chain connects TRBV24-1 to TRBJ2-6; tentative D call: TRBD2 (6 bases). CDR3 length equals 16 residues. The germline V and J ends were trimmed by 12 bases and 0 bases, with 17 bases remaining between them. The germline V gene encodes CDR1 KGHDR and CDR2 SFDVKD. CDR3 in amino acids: CAPPPGGRSGANVLTF. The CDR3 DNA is TGTGCCCCACCCCCCGGGGGTCGCTCTGGGGCCAACGTCCTGACTTTC.

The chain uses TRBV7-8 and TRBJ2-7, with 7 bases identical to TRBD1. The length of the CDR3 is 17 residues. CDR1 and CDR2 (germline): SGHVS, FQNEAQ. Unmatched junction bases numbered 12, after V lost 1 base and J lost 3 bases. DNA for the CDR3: TGTGCCAGCAGCTTAGTCGTGGTAGGGGGCTCTAACTACGAGCAGTACTTC. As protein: CASSLVVVGGSNYEQYF. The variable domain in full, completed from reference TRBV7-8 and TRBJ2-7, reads GAGVSQSPRYKVAKRGQDVALRCDPISGHVSLFWYQQALGQGPEFLTYFQNEAQLDKSGLPSDRFFAERPEGSVSTLKIQRTQQEDSAVYLCASSLVVVGGSNYEQYFGPGTRLTVT.

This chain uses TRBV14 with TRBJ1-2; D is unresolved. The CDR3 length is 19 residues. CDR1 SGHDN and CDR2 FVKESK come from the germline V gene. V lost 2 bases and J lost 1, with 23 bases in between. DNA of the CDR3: TGTGCCAGCAGCCAAAGAGGGATATCGGACGGACGGCTTAACTATGGCTACACCTTC. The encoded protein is CASSQRGISDGRLNYGYTF.

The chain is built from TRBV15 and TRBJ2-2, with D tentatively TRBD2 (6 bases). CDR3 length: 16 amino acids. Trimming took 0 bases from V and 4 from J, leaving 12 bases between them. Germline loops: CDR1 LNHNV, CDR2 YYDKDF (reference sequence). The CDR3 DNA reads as TGTGCCACCAGCAGAGATCTGGGGGAGGTCACCGGGGAGCTGTTTTTT. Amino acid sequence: CATSRDLGEVTGELFF.

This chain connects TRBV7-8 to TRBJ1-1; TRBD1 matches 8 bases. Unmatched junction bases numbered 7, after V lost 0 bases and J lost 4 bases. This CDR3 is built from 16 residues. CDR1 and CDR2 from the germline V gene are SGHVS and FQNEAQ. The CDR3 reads CASSLATGVLGTEAFF. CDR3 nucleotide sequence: TGTGCCAGCAGCTTAGCGACAGGGGTATTGGGCACTGAAGCTTTCTTT.

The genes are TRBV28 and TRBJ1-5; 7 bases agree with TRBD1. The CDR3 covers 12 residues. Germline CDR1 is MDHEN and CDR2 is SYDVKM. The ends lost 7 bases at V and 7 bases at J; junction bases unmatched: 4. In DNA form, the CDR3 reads TGTGCCAGCAACACAGGGGTCCAGCCCCAGCATTTT. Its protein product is CASNTGVQPQHF.

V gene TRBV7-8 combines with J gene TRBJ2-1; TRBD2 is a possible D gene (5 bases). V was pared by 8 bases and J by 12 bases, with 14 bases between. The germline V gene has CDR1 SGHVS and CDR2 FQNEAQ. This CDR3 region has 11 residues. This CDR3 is CASSSSSMQFF. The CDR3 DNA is TGTGCCAGCTCCTCTAGCTCCATGCAGTTCTTC.

The CDR3 bases are TGTGCCAGCAGCTTAGATGCGTATAGGGGGAACAGCAATCAGCCCCAGCATTTT. Amino acid sequence: CASSLDAYRGNSNQPQHF. The V gene is TRBV7-6, the J gene TRBJ1-5; perhaps TRBD1 as D (6 bases). V lost 1 base and J lost 1, with 17 bases in between. CDR1 SGHVS and CDR2 FNYEAQ come from the germline V gene. CDR3 size: 18 residues.

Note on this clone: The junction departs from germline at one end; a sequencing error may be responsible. The CDR3 here is CASSEVSGGKIF. The CDR3 DNA sequence: TGTGCCAGCAGTGAAGTTAGCGGGGGGAAAATCTTC. This chain joins TRBV2 and TRBJ2-7; 10 bases line up with TRBD2. CDR1 and CDR2 from the germline V gene are SNHLY and FYNNEI. This CDR3 comprises 12 residues. Full variable domain (rest looked up from reference TRBV2 and TRBJ2-7): EPEVTQTPSHQVTQMGQEVILRCVPISNHLYFYWYRQILGQKVEFLVSFYNNEISEKSEIFDDQFSVERPDGSNFTLKIRSTKLEDSAMYFCASSEVSGGKIFGPGTRLTVT.

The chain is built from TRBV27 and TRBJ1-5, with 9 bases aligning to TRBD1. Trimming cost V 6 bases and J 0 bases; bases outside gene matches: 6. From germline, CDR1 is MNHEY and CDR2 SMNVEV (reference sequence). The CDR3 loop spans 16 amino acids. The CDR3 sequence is CASRPDRGVSNQPQHF. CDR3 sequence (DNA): TGTGCCAGCAGACCAGACAGGGGGGTTAGCAATCAGCCCCAGCATTTT.

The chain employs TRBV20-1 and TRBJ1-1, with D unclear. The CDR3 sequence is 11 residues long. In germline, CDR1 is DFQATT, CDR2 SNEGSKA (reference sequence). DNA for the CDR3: TGCAGCTACTTTGCGGACACTGAAGCTTTCTTT. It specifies CSYFADTEAFF.

The CDR3, as DNA: TGTGCCAGCAGCTTAGCGGCCTCCTACAATGAGCAGTTCTTC. Protein: CASSLAASYNEQFF. The V gene is TRBV5-4, the J gene TRBJ2-1, with a tentative D call TRBD2 (5 bases). The V gene lost 2 bases and the J gene lost 0 bases, with 6 bases spanning the gap. The V gene's germline CDR1 is SGHNT and CDR2 YYREEE (reference sequence). This CDR3 contains 14 residues.

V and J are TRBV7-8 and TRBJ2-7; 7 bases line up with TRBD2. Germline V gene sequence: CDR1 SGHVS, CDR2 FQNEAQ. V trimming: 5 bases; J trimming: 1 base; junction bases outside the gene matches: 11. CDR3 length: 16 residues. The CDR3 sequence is CASSPTGGSRSYEQYF. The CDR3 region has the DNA TGTGCCAGCAGCCCGACGGGCGGGAGCAGGTCCTACGAGCAGTACTTC.

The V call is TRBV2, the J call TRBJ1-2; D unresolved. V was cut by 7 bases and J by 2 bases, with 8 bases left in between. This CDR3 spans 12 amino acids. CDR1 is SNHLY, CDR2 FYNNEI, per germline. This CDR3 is CASNSMNYGYTF. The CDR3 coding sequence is TGTGCCAGCAACTCAATGAACTATGGCTACACCTTC. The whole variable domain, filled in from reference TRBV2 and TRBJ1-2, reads EPEVTQTPSHQVTQMGQEVILRCVPISNHLYFYWYRQILGQKVEFLVSFYNNEISEKSEIFDDQFSVERPDGSNFTLKIRSTKLEDSAMYFCASNSMNYGYTFGSGTRLTVV.

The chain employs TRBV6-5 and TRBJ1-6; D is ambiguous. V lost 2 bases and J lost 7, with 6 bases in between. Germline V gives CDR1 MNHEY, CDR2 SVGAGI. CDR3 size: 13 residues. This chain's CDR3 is CASSYQRNSPLHF. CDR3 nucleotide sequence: TGTGCCAGCAGTTACCAACGGAATTCACCCCTCCACTTT.